This T cell receptor (beta chain) comes out of a study of human T cells and chemical hapten exposure. With V trimmed by 3 bases and J by 3 bases, 6 bases remained unmatched. The CDR3 extends over 15 amino acids. Per the germline V gene, CDR1 is SGHTA and CDR2 is FQGNSA. Time point given: patch test 2, 6 weeks after DPC sensitization. Documented treatment: therapeutic diphenylcyclopropenone sensitization with weekly scalp DPC. This clonotype showed up many times. TCRdb reanalysed the RACE reads using MiXCR and keeps one entry per CDR3 protein. This sample has 42,000 or so distinct CDR3 sequences, with around 9.3% found just once.

This chain joins TRBV7-2 and TRBJ2-5; the match to TRBD2 covers 8 bases. The sample in question was whole blood, obtained in connection with sensitization to the hapten diphenylcyclopropenone (DPC). This clonotype originated in a middle-aged woman with alopecia areata. Some clones in this sample may be carry-over from other donors' samples. In DNA, the CDR3 is TGTGCCAGCAGCTTCCTCGGGGGGGCTAAAGAGACCCAGTACTTC. Amino acids: CASSFLGGAKETQYF.